The 31 T cell receptor beta chains reported below all come from one sample, sequenced in a study of shared clonotypes between healthy human individuals (dated by TCRdb to about 2020). The library was prepared using the immunoSEQ multiplex PCR assay. Here the immuneACCESS table is served through TCRdb, limited to in-frame sequences with V and J called. Missing clones are a known gap in these copies; in checked studies unresolved V genes cover under half, and the rest lacks a known reason. The sample profile shows around 1.5 million clones; 95% to 99% of them were found once. The ten largest clones take up roughly 0.42% of the sample. Sequencing input: naive CD4+ T cells sorted from blood. The cell subset or site label corresponds to: CD45RA+ positively selected. These receptors were collected from a man aged 25 to 40 in good health.

The chain combines TRBV29-1 with TRBJ2-1, with a weak D call TRBD1 (5 bases). Per germline, CDR1 SQVTM and CDR2 ANQGSEA. Between the trimmed V and J ends, which lost 5 bases and 4 bases, there was a span of 15 bases. CDR3 length: 14 residues. CDR3 sequence reads: CSVLDRQKYNEQFF. For the CDR3, the DNA is TGCAGCGTTCTCGACAGACAAAAATACAATGAGCAGTTCTTC.

The chain couples TRBV30 to TRBJ2-7; the D gene could be TRBD1 or TRBD2 (6 bases each). V was cut by 2 bases and J by 12 bases, with 17 bases left in between. The CDR3 covers 12 residues. The germline V gene encodes CDR1 GTSNPN and CDR2 SVGIG (reference sequence). For the CDR3, the DNA is TGTGCCTGGAGTCTCGGAGGGGGAGCGCCGTACTTC. As protein: CAWSLGGGAPYF.

The V and J genes are TRBV9 and TRBJ2-1; TRBD2 matches at 7 bases. The CDR3 is made up of 15 amino acids. CDR1 SGDLS and CDR2 YYNGEE come from the germline V gene. V lost 0 bases and J lost 9; bases outside the gene matches: 9. CDR3 loop: CASSVVAWEGSEQFF. CDR3 nucleotides: TGTGCCAGCAGCGTAGTGGCTTGGGAGGGGTCTGAGCAGTTCTTC.

V is TRBV28 and J is TRBJ2-1; D is ambiguous. CDR3 length: 15 amino acids. The V gene's germline CDR1 is MDHEN and CDR2 SYDVKM. The V end lost 7 bases, the J end lost 8 bases, and 21 bases lay between the germline ends. The CDR3 DNA follows: TGTGCCAGCAAAGGTCCGATCGGCGCATTCCATGAGCAGTTCTTC. Translating gives CASKGPIGAFHEQFF.

V and J are TRBV5-1 and TRBJ2-5; D gene ambiguous. The CDR3 is 13 residues long. Per the germline V gene, CDR1 is SGHRS and CDR2 is YFSETQ. The germline V and J ends were trimmed by 6 bases and 2 bases, with 11 bases remaining between them. The CDR3: CASTFGQQETQYF. The CDR3 DNA sequence: TGCGCCAGCACATTCGGCCAGCAAGAGACCCAGTACTTC.

The chain combines TRBV2 with TRBJ1-2, with D possibly being TRBD1 (5 bases). V lost 6 bases to trimming and J lost 8 bases, with 22 bases between them. The CDR3 contains 15 residues. CDR1 SNHLY and CDR2 FYNNEI come from the germline V gene. The CDR3 DNA reads TGTGCCAGCAGGGGAGTTCAGGGCCCCGCCGTGGGCTACACCTTC. Its protein product is CASRGVQGPAVGYTF.

The V and J genes are TRBV11-2 and TRBJ1-5; possible D gene TRBD1, 6 bases. Trimming stripped 1 base from V and 3 bases from J, with 13 bases between. The CDR3 runs 16 residues. CDR1 is SGHAT, CDR2 FQNNGV, per germline. Here the CDR3 DNA reads TGTGCCAGCAGCTTAGCGCGGCAGGGGTACAATCAGCCCCAGCATTTT. Its protein product is CASSLARQGYNQPQHF.

The chain links TRBV28 to TRBJ2-7; 7 positions match TRBD1. The CDR3 has 15 residues. Germline CDR1 and CDR2: MDHEN and SYDVKM. J was trimmed by 7 bases and V by 5 bases; bases with no gene match: 14. The CDR3 DNA is TGTGCCAGCAGTCCGCGCAACAGGGGTTGGGGGGAGCAGTACTTC. Translating it yields CASSPRNRGWGEQYF.

The chain combines TRBV28 with TRBJ2-2; D gene unclear. In germline, CDR1 is MDHEN, CDR2 SYDVKM. There are 12 residues in the CDR3. The V gene lost 2 bases and the J gene lost 6 bases, with 4 bases spanning the gap. The DNA of the CDR3 is TGTGCCAGCAGTTTACCCGCCGGGGAGCTGTTTTTT. Translating gives CASSLPAGELFF.

This clone was recorded once. This rearrangement joins TRBV4-1 to TRBJ2-5; D is unresolved. V lost 0 bases, J lost 5 bases, and 22 bases lay in between. The CDR3 length is 18 residues. The germline gives CDR1 MGHRA, CDR2 YSYEKL. The CDR3 region is CASSQDPSSSARRETQYF. Written as DNA, the CDR3 is TGCGCCAGCAGCCAAGATCCCTCGTCAAGTGCGAGGCGTGAGACCCAGTACTTC.

The rearrangement links TRBV27 to TRBJ2-5; possible D gene TRBD2, 6 bases. The V gene's germline CDR1 is MNHEY and CDR2 SMNVEV (reference sequence). The CDR3 sequence is 15 residues long. Trimming cost V 5 bases and J 5 bases, with 18 bases left between them. The CDR3 DNA reads TGTGCCAGCAGTCTCACCTCAAGCGGGCTCGAGACCCAGTACTTC. Amino acids: CASSLTSSGLETQYF.

Comments on this clone: The sample contains more than one DNA sequence encoding this CDR3. This rearrangement joins TRBV5-1 to TRBJ1-5; D not certain. Germline lookup yields CDR1 SGHRS and CDR2 YFSETQ. Trimming left V 3 bases short and J 4 bases short, with 8 bases between. The length of the CDR3 is 13 residues. The CDR3, as DNA: TGCGCCAGCAGCTCAGGTGGGAATCAGCCCCAGCATTTT. Amino acid sequence: CASSSGGNQPQHF.

J is TRBJ2-5 and V is TRBV5-1; D unresolved. Germline V lookup: CDR1 SGHRS, CDR2 YFSETQ. With 0 bases removed from V and 4 bases from J, the gap between germline ends came to 7 bases. The CDR3 is 13 residues long. CDR3 residues: CASSLVPPETQYF. DNA of the CDR3: TGCGCCAGCAGCTTGGTCCCCCCAGAGACCCAGTACTTC.

The V call is TRBV18, the J call TRBJ1-2; TRBD1 matches 8 bases. The germline V gene encodes CDR1 KGHSH and CDR2 LQKENI. The V segment lost 4 bases and the J segment 6 bases; nucleotides outside the gene matches: 4. This CDR3 is 13 amino acids long. The CDR3 sequence is CASSQGTGDGYTF. The CDR3, as DNA: TGTGCCAGCTCACAAGGGACAGGAGATGGCTACACCTTC. The full variable domain, completed using reference TRBV18 and TRBJ1-2, is NAGVMQNPRHLVRRRGQEARLRCSPMKGHSHVYWYRQLPEEGLKFMVYLQKENIIDESGMPKERFSAEFPKEGPSILRIQQVVRGDSAAYFCASSQGTGDGYTFGSGTRLTVV.

The rearrangement joins TRBV30 to TRBJ1-3; D unclear. The V end lost 4 bases, the J end lost 0 bases, and 1 base lay between the germline ends. Germline values: CDR1 GTSNPN, CDR2 SVGIG (reference sequence). This CDR3 region has 11 residues. The CDR3 bases are TGTGCCTGGAACTCTGGAAACACCATATATTTT. Translated, it gives CAWNSGNTIYF.

The rearrangement links TRBV18 to TRBJ2-3; D remains ambiguous. The germline V gene encodes CDR1 KGHSH and CDR2 LQKENI. V lost 2 bases and J 4 bases, leaving 10 bases between the germline ends. This CDR3 region has 14 residues. CDR3 sequence (DNA): TGTGCCAGCTCACCAGGGGTTGAGGCAGATACGCAGTATTTT. Translating gives CASSPGVEADTQYF.

The chain carries TRBV7-2 and TRBJ2-7, with 13 bases aligning to TRBD2. Trimming cost V 2 bases and J 4 bases; bases outside gene matches: 14. The CDR3 length is 19 residues. CDR1 and CDR2 from the germline V gene are SGHTA and FQGNSA. CDR3 residues: CASSLPTSGRAGGAYEQYF. Here the CDR3 DNA reads TGTGCCAGCAGCTTACCTACTAGCGGGAGGGCCGGGGGAGCTTACGAGCAGTACTTC.

This sequence joins TRBV5-6 and TRBJ2-1; D is ambiguous. Germline assignment: CDR1 SGHDT and CDR2 YYEEEE. Trimming shortened V by 4 bases and J by 8 bases, and 19 bases separated the two germline ends. This CDR3 comprises 15 residues. CDR3 region: CASSPLEAIPDEQFF. CDR3 nucleotides: TGTGCCAGCAGCCCCCTCGAGGCGATTCCCGATGAGCAGTTCTTC.

This chain connects TRBV11-3 to TRBJ2-3; D tentatively fits TRBD1 or TRBD2 (5 bases each). The CDR3 is 14 residues long. V lost 5 bases and J 4 bases, leaving 13 bases between the germline ends. Per germline, CDR1 SGHNT and CDR2 YENEEA. The CDR3 loop reads CASSPGRSSDTQYF. CDR3 nucleotides: TGTGCCAGCAGCCCGGGACGGAGCTCAGATACGCAGTATTTT. Full variable domain (missing parts from reference TRBV11-3 and TRBJ2-3): EAGVVQSPRYKIIEKKQPVAFWCNPISGHNTLYWYLQNLGQGPELLIRYENEEAVDDSQLPKDRFSAERLKGVDSTLKIQPAELGDSAVYLCASSPGRSSDTQYFGPGTRLTVL.

V and J are TRBV5-4 and TRBJ2-2; maybe TRBD1 (5 bases). The CDR3 length is 15 residues. V gave up 0 bases and J gave up 0 bases, with 6 bases separating them. Germline CDR1 reads SGHNT; CDR2 reads YYREEE (reference sequence). The CDR3, as DNA: TGTGCCAGCAGCTTGGCAGGGACGAACACCGGGGAGCTGTTTTTT. Residues: CASSLAGTNTGELFF.

This sequence joins TRBV6-1 and TRBJ2-3; D is possibly TRBD2 (5 bases). Germline values: CDR1 MNHNS, CDR2 SASEGT. V lost 3 bases and J 1 base, leaving 14 bases between the germline ends. The CDR3 covers 16 residues. CDR3 protein: CASSDPPLRGTDTQYF. CDR3 DNA: TGTGCCAGCAGTGATCCCCCTCTGAGGGGCACAGATACGCAGTATTTT.

The chain carries TRBV15 and TRBJ1-1; tentatively, D is TRBD1 (5 bases). CDR1 is LNHNV and CDR2 is YYDKDF in the germline V gene (reference sequence). Trimming cost V 4 bases and J 1 base, with 13 bases left between them. The CDR3 is 15 amino acids. The CDR3 sequence is CATSKSPGRNTEAFF. The CDR3 DNA sequence: TGTGCCACCAGCAAGTCCCCGGGACGGAACACTGAAGCTTTCTTT.

The gene calls are TRBV5-1 and TRBJ2-7, with 7 nucleotides matching TRBD1. The J segment lost 5 bases and the V segment lost 4 bases, leaving 15 bases of the junction unmatched. Germline V CDR1 and CDR2: SGHRS, YFSETQ. The CDR3 sequence is 16 residues long. The CDR3 nucleotides read TGCGCCAGCAGCCCTACCCCGACAGGGAGTATGGACGAGCAGTACTTC. Its protein product is CASSPTPTGSMDEQYF.

This chain links TRBV7-8 with TRBJ1-1; D is undetermined. CDR3 size: 15 residues. Germline V gene data show CDR1 as SGHVS and CDR2 as FQNEAQ. The V end lost 1 base, the J end lost 8 bases, and 17 bases lay between the germline ends. The CDR3 DNA reads as TGTGCCAGCAGCTTAGGAAGGCTGAGGGATCTCGAAGCTTTCTTT. Translating it yields CASSLGRLRDLEAFF.

The V gene is TRBV18, the J gene TRBJ2-1; no firm D call. Germline V lookup: CDR1 KGHSH, CDR2 LQKENI. CDR3 length equals 14 residues. Trimming pared 2 bases from V and 5 bases from J, leaving 10 bases between. In nucleotides, the CDR3 is TGTGCCAGCTCACCAGACACTATTAACAATGAGCAGTTCTTC. This sequence encodes CASSPDTINNEQFF. The entire variable domain, with the rest obtained from reference TRBV18 and TRBJ2-1, is as follows: NAGVMQNPRHLVRRRGQEARLRCSPMKGHSHVYWYRQLPEEGLKFMVYLQKENIIDESGMPKERFSAEFPKEGPSILRIQQVVRGDSAAYFCASSPDTINNEQFFGPGTRLTVL.

V gene TRBV28 combines with J gene TRBJ1-4; unclear D gene. The CDR3 totals 14 residues. V dropped 6 bases and J dropped 4 bases, with 12 bases sitting between them. The germline V gene has CDR1 MDHEN and CDR2 SYDVKM. This chain's CDR3 is CASRAPDRNEKLFF. The DNA of the CDR3 is TGTGCCAGCAGGGCTCCAGACCGTAATGAAAAACTGTTTTTT.

The chain is built from TRBV28 and TRBJ2-2; the match to TRBD2 covers 7 bases. This CDR3 has 15 residues. Per germline, CDR1 MDHEN and CDR2 SYDVKM. V dropped 4 bases and J dropped 4; count of bases not matched to a gene: 6. CDR3 protein: CASSSPGRSTGELFF. In DNA, the CDR3 is TGTGCCAGCAGTTCCCCCGGGAGGTCCACCGGGGAGCTGTTTTTT.

Worth noting for this clone: Other DNA sequences in the sample encode the same CDR3. The chain uses TRBV27 and TRBJ2-3; no clear D gene. This CDR3 has 13 residues. The V gene's germline CDR1 is MNHEY and CDR2 SMNVEV (reference sequence). V lost 1 base, J lost 3 bases, and 5 bases lay in between. The CDR3 region has the DNA TGTGCCAGCAGTTTATTGGGGACAGATACGCAGTATTTT. Translating it yields CASSLLGTDTQYF.

The chain uses TRBV5-8 and TRBJ2-5; 7 positions agree with TRBD1. V lost 0 bases and J lost 2; bases outside the gene matches: 10. The germline CDR1 and CDR2 sequences are SGHTS and YDEGEE. The CDR3 loop spans 17 amino acids. CDR3 amino acids: CASSLGVLDRSQETQYF. DNA for the CDR3: TGTGCCAGCAGCTTGGGGGTACTGGACAGGAGTCAAGAGACCCAGTACTTC.

The V call is TRBV10-3, the J call TRBJ1-1; TRBD1 aligns across 8 bases. CDR3 size: 15 residues. CDR1 is ENHRY and CDR2 is SYGVKD in the germline V gene. J was trimmed by 0 bases and V by 6 bases; bases with no gene match: 6. CDR3: CAIRITGGMNTEAFF. Here the CDR3 DNA reads TGTGCCATCAGAATCACAGGGGGGATGAACACTGAAGCTTTCTTT.

Details on this clone: Other nucleotide sequences in the sample specify the same CDR3. V usage is TRBV5-1 and J usage is TRBJ2-2, with D hard to call. Trimming pared 2 bases from V and 3 bases from J, leaving 5 bases between. The length of the CDR3 is 13 residues. Germline CDR1 SGHRS, CDR2 YFSETQ. This CDR3 reads CASSFTDTGELFF. The CDR3 DNA reads TGCGCCAGCAGCTTTACAGACACCGGGGAGCTGTTTTTT.